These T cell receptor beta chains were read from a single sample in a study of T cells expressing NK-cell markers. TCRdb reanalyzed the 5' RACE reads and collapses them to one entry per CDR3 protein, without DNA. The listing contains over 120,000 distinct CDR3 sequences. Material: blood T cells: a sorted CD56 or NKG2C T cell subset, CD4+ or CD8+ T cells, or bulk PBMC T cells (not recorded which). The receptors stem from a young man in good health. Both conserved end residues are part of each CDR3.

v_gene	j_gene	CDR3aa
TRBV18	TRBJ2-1	CASSPPILAAGGNEQFF
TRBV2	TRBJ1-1	CASSGENTEAFF
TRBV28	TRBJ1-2	CASRLTGNYGYTF
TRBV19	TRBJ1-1	CASSMGPVEAFF
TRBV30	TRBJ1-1	CAWTRGAGDTEAFF
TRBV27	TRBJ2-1	CASSFITGTARAQDEQFF
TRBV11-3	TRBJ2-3	CASSPRRGAADTQYF
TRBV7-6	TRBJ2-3	CASSLSPGSTLAQYF
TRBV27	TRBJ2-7	CASSFGRSHEQYF
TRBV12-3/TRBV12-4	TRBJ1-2	CASSLYREDGYTF
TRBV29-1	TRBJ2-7	CSVEGVYEQYF
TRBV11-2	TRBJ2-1	CASSLGDTSWYNEQFF
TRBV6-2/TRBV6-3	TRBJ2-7	CASSYTDRGEHEQYF
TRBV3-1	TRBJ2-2	CASSQDPGLIAGELFF
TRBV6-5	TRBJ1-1	CASSYLGTLNTEAFF
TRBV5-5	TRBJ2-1	CASSLAEGLNEQFF
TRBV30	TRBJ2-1	CACSRRGGGGLSYSYNEQFF
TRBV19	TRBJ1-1	CASSIAAGGRTEAFF
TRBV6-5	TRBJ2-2	CASSYPNRVTGELFF
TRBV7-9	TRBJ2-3	CASSLVTGTTDTQYF
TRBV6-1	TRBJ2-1	CASSSPGTSGLNEQFF
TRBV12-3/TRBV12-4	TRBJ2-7	CASGQGPYEQYF
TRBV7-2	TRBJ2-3	CASSLGGANTDTQYF
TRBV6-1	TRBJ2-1	CASSHRDIHRDEQFF
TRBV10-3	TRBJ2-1	CAIGSVYEQFF
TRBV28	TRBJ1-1	CASSLGRSDPFF
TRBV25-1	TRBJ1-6	CASSEEQGSYNSPLHF
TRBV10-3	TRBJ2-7	CAITETPGLAGETDEQYF